This T cell receptor (beta chain) stems from a study of T cells in Graves' hyperthyroidism and ophthalmopathy. Study-wide findings and caveats: Separating ophthalmopathy from stable hyperthyroidism was achieved by a 13 V-J model. Most clonotypes that expanded in the thyroid above 0.001 also showed up in blood.

This CDR3 has 11 residues. Germline loops: CDR1 DFQATT, CDR2 SNEGSKA (reference sequence). Trimming pared 6 bases from V and 5 bases from J, leaving 10 bases between. TCR beta CDR3 regions were amplified from RNA. A set of HTBI primers served as the primers for a first-round RT-PCR of the TCR CDR3. TCRdb re-derived calls from the multiplex PCR reads in MiXCR, one entry per CDR3 protein. Among roughly 500,000 distinct CDR3 sequences listed, around 43% were seen once. Worth noting for this clonotype: Its antigen is unidentified.

Pregnant or lactating patients were excluded, as were those with uncontrolled infection or other autoimmune disease. Diagnostic assessment was based on clinical symptoms, serum thyroxine and TRAb, thyroid ultrasound and orbital computed tomography. Sequenced: peripheral blood or thyroid tissue (not recorded which). The source is an adult woman with Graves' disease, either hyperthyroidism or ophthalmopathy (not recorded which). This rearrangement joins TRBV20-1 to TRBJ2-5; D is ambiguous. CDR3 nucleotide sequence: TGCAGTGCCTACGTTGTGGAGACCCAGTACTTC. It encodes CSAYVVETQYF.